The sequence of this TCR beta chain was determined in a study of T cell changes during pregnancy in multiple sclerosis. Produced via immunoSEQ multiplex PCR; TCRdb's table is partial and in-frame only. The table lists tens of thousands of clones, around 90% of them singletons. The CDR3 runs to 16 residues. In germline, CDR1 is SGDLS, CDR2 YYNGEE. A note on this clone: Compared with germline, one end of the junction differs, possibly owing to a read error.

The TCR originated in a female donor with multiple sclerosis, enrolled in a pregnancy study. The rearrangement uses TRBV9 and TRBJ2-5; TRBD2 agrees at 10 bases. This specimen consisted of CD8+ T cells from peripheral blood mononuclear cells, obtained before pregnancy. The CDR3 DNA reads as TGTGCCAGCAGCGTAGCTAGCGGGGGTGCCGGAGAGGCCCAGTACTTC. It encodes CASSVASGGAGEAQYF.